Sequencing of this TCR beta chain was carried out in a study of T cells in Graves' hyperthyroidism and ophthalmopathy. Each diagnosis drew on symptoms, thyroxine, TRAb, thyroid ultrasound and orbital computed tomography findings. PBMCs were derived from 9.5 to 10 ml fresh peripheral blood. The V end was cut by 2 bases, the J end by 5 bases, with 10 bases between. Germline V gives CDR1 MGHRA, CDR2 YSYEKL. The CDR3 has 13 residues. TCR beta CDR3 regions were amplified from RNA. TCR CDR3 regions were first amplified by RT-PCR with HTBI primers. TCRdb reanalysed the multiplex PCR reads using MiXCR and keeps one entry per CDR3 protein. In the table there are hundreds of thousands of distinct CDR3 sequences, roughly a sixth of which are singletons.

The sample taken for sequencing was blood. This sequence was found in a woman in her 50s with Graves' hyperthyroidism that later progressed to Graves' ophthalmopathy. The V gene is TRBV4-1, the J gene TRBJ2-7, with a weak D call TRBD2 (5 bases). The CDR3 nucleotides read TGCGCCAGCAGCCAAAGAGGGTACAACGAGCAGTACTTC. This gives the protein CASSQRGYNEQYF.